One sample yielded the 3 T cell receptor beta chains listed below, sequenced in a study of T cells after yellow fever vaccination. TCRdb itself ran the 5' RACE reads through MiXCR, one entry per CDR3 protein. The table has hundreds of thousands of distinct CDR3 sequences, approximately 13% seen once. Sample: PBMCs, taken on the day of the yellow fever booster vaccination. Every receptor here comes from a man between 25 and 39 years old who received the YFV17D yellow fever vaccine.

This chain links TRBV20-1 with TRBJ2-5; no firm D call. The V end was cut by 4 bases, the J end by 5 bases, with 5 bases between. The germline CDR1 and CDR2 sequences are DFQATT and SNEGSKA (reference sequence). The CDR3 length is 10 residues. The CDR3 loop reads CSAKLETQYF. Written as DNA, the CDR3 is TGCAGTGCTAAACTGGAGACCCAGTACTTC.

This clonotype occurred a few times. This chain connects TRBV5-1 to TRBJ2-7; D is perhaps TRBD1 (6 bases). The germline V gene encodes CDR1 SGHRS and CDR2 YFSETQ. V was pared by 0 bases and J by 4 bases, with 11 bases between. This CDR3 has 14 amino acids. The CDR3 is CASSLAQGLYEQYF. DNA of the CDR3: TGCGCCAGCAGCTTGGCGCAGGGGCTATACGAGCAGTACTTC.

This clonotype was observed a few times. V gene TRBV6-2 or TRBV6-3 combines with J gene TRBJ2-7; D gene ambiguous. CDR3 size: 11 residues. Germline-derived CDR1 and CDR2 are MNHEY and SVGEGT. The germline V and J ends were trimmed by 0 bases and 5 bases, with 2 bases remaining between them. The chain's CDR3 is CASSYSNEQYF. The CDR3 DNA follows: TGTGCCAGCAGTTACTCGAACGAGCAGTACTTC.